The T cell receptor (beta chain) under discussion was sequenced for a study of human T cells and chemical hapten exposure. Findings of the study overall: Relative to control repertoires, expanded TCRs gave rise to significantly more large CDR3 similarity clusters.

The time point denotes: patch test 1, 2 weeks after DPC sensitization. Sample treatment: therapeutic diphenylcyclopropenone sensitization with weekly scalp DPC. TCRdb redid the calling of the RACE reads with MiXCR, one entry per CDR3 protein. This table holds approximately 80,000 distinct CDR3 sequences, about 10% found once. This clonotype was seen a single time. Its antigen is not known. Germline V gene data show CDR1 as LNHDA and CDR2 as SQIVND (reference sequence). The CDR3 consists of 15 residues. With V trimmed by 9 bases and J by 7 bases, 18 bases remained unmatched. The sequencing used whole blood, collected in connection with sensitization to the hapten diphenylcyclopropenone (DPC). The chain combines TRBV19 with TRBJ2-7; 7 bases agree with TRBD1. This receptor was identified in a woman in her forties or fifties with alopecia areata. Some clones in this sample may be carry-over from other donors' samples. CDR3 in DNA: TGTGCCAGCAAGAAGACCGAGACAGGGATCTTGGAGCAGTACTTC. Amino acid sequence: CASKKTETGILEQYF.